This entry lists 10 T cell receptor beta chains sequenced from one sample in a study of cytotoxic CD8 clonotypes in ibrutinib-treated CLL. TCRdb keeps only in-frame clones here, not all; method: immunoSEQ multiplex PCR. Of tens of thousands of clones in the sample, roughly 72% were seen once. The sample was PBMCs, taken at disease progression, from a patient treated with ibrutinib. The receptors derive from a human donor with chronic lymphocytic leukemia.

The V gene is TRBV6-4, the J gene TRBJ1-5, with D perhaps matching TRBD1 (6 bases). The V end was cut by 6 bases, the J end by 1 base, with 19 bases between. The CDR3 is 17 amino acids. Germline V gives CDR1 MRHNA, CDR2 SNTAGT. The chain's CDR3 is CASRRGGGRVSNQPQHF. CDR3 sequence (DNA): TGTGCCAGCAGAAGAGGCGGGGGGCGGGTAAGCAATCAGCCCCAGCATTTT.

The chain is built from TRBV27 and TRBJ2-1; weak D call: TRBD2 (7 bases). Per germline, CDR1 MNHEY and CDR2 SMNVEV (reference sequence). The CDR3 length is 15 residues. Deletions cut 1 base from V and 7 bases from J, with 14 bases between. The CDR3 spells CASSLFTGGDNEQFF. As DNA, the CDR3 is TGTGCCAGCAGTTTATTCACGGGGGGCGATAATGAGCAGTTCTTC.

This clone was counted only a few times. The genes are TRBV30 and TRBJ2-3; 12 positions agree with TRBD2. Losses at the gene ends were 2 bases for V and 1 base for J; bases not matched to a gene: 4. CDR3 length: 16 residues. In germline, CDR1 is GTSNPN, CDR2 SVGIG (reference sequence). The DNA for the CDR3 is TGTGCCTGGAGTCGGGGACTAGCGGGTGGCACAGATACGCAGTATTTT. Its protein is CAWSRGLAGGTDTQYF. Filled out from reference TRBV30 and TRBJ2-3, the complete variable domain reads SQTIHQWPATLVQPVGSPLSLECTVEGTSNPNLYWYRQAAGRGLQLLFYSVGIGQISSEVPQNLSASRPQDRQFILSSKKLLLSDSGFYLCAWSRGLAGGTDTQYFGPGTRLTVL.

The chain combines TRBV4-2 with TRBJ2-3, with 12 nucleotides matching TRBD2. Germline CDR1 reads LGHNA; CDR2 reads YNFKEQ. J gave up 8 bases and V 2 bases, and 5 bases lay outside the gene matches. The CDR3 runs to 15 residues. CDR3 DNA sequence: TGTGCCAGCAGCCAACTAGCGGGGGGGGGCCGTACGCAGTATTTT. Protein product: CASSQLAGGGRTQYF.

The rearrangement links TRBV5-4 to TRBJ2-5; no firm D call. Trimming left V 0 bases short and J 2 bases short, with 8 bases between. This CDR3 comprises 14 residues. Germline V lookup: CDR1 SGHNT, CDR2 YYREEE (reference sequence). The CDR3 DNA sequence: TGTGCCAGCAGCTTGGATGGAAAACAAGAGACCCAGTACTTC. Encoded protein: CASSLDGKQETQYF.

This clone appeared once. V is TRBV7-9 and J is TRBJ2-2, with 9 bases fitting TRBD2. The V gene end was trimmed by 4 bases and the J gene end by 5 bases; junction bases not matched to a gene: 8. The germline V gene encodes CDR1 SEHNR and CDR2 FQNEAQ (reference sequence). CDR3 length equals 16 residues. DNA of the CDR3: TGTGCCAGCAGCTCGGGGACTAGCCCAAGGACCGGGGAGCTGTTTTTT. This sequence encodes CASSSGTSPRTGELFF. Looking up the rest from reference TRBV7-9 and TRBJ2-2 gives the full variable domain: DTGVSQNPRHKITKRGQNVTFRCDPISEHNRLYWYRQTLGQGPEFLTYFQNEAQLEKSRLLSDRFSAERPKGSFSTLEIQRTEQGDSAMYLCASSSGTSPRTGELFFGEGSRLTVL.

The chain carries TRBV10-3 and TRBJ2-2, with D perhaps TRBD2 (6 bases). This CDR3 comprises 15 residues. Trimming removed 4 bases from V and 5 bases from J, with 14 bases in between. Germline loops: CDR1 ENHRY, CDR2 SYGVKD. The CDR3 DNA reads as TGTGCCATCAGTGTATCCTGGGGAGGAACCGGGGAGCTGTTTTTT. It yields the protein CAISVSWGGTGELFF.

V is TRBV6-1 and J is TRBJ1-2; D remains ambiguous. From germline, CDR1 is MNHNS and CDR2 SASEGT. Trimming stripped 3 bases from V and 8 bases from J, with 10 bases between. There are 12 residues in the CDR3. CDR3 sequence reads: CASSDRPYGYTF. CDR3 DNA sequence: TGTGCCAGCAGTGATCGGCCGTACGGCTACACCTTC.

This clone appeared a few times. V is TRBV6-5 and J is TRBJ1-2; no reliable D call. V was trimmed by 0 bases and J by 5 bases, leaving 16 bases between them. Germline loops: CDR1 MNHEY, CDR2 SVGAGI. CDR3 length: 16 amino acids. Here the CDR3 reads CASSYSGFSALYGYTF. The CDR3 DNA reads as TGTGCCAGCAGTTACTCGGGGTTTTCCGCCTTATATGGCTACACCTTC.

The chain recombines TRBV10-1 with TRBJ2-5; 8 nucleotides agree with TRBD2. V gave up 5 bases and J gave up 8 bases; unmatched junction bases: 7. Germline V gene sequence: CDR1 WNHNN, CDR2 SYGVQD (reference sequence). The CDR3 consists of 13 residues. CDR3: CASSRTSSGTQYF. The DNA for the CDR3 is TGCGCCAGCAGTCGGACTAGCTCAGGAACCCAGTACTTC.